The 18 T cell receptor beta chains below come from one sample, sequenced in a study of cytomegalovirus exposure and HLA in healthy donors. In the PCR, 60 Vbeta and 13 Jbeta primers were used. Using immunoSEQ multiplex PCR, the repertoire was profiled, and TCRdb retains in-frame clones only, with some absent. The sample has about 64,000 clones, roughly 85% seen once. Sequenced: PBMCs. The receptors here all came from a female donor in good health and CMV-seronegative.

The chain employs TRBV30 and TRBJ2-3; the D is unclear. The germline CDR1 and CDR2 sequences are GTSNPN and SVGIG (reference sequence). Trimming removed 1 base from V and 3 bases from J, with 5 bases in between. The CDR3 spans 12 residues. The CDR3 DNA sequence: TGTGCCTGGAGTGCCTTAACAGATACGCAGTATTTT. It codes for CAWSALTDTQYF.

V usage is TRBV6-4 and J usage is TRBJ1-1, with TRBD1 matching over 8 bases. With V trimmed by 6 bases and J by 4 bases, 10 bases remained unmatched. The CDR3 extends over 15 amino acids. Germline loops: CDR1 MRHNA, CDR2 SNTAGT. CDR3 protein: CASRQSDRAGTEAFF. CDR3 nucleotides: TGTGCCAGCAGACAATCGGACAGGGCGGGCACTGAAGCTTTCTTT.

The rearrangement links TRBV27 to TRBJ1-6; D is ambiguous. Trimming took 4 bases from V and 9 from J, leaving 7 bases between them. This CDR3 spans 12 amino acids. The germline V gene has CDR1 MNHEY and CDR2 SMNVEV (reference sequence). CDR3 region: CASSSFGSPLHF. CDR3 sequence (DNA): TGTGCCAGCAGTTCTTTCGGTTCACCCCTCCACTTT.

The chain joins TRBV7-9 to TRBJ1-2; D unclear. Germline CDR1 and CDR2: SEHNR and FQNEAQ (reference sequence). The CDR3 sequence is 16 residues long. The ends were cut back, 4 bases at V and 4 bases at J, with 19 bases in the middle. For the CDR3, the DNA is TGTGCCAGCAGCTCCCCCGAAGGCGGAGTAGGCTATGGCTACACCTTC. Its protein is CASSSPEGGVGYGYTF.

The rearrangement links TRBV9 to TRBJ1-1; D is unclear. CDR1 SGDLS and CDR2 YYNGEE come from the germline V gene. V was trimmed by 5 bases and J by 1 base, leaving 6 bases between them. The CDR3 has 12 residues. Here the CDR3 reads CASSGRNTEAFF. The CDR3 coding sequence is TGTGCCAGCAGTGGGAGGAACACTGAAGCTTTCTTT.

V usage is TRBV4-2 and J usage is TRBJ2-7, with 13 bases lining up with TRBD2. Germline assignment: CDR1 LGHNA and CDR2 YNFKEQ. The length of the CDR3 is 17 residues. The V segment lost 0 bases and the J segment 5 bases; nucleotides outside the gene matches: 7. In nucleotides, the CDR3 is TGTGCCAGCAGCCAAGAAGCCGGGACTAGCGGGATCGACGAGCAGTACTTC. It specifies CASSQEAGTSGIDEQYF.

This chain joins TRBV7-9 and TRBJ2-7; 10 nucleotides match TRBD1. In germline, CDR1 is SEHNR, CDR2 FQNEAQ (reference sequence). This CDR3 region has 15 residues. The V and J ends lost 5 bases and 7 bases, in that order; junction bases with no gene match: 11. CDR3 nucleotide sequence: TGTGCCAGCAGCCTGCAGTTGGGACAGGGGATGGAGCAGTACTTC. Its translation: CASSLQLGQGMEQYF.

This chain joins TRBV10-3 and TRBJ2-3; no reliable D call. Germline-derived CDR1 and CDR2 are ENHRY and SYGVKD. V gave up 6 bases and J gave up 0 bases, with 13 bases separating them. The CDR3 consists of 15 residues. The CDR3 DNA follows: TGTGCCATCAGACAATCAGATTCTAGCACAGATACGCAGTATTTT. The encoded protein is CAIRQSDSSTDTQYF.

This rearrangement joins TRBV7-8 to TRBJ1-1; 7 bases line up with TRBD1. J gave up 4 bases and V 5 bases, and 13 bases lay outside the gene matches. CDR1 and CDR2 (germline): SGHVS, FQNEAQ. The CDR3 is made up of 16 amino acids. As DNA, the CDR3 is TGTGCCAGCAGCCCCCCCGGCGACAGGGAGCTCACTGAAGCTTTCTTT. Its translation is CASSPPGDRELTEAFF.

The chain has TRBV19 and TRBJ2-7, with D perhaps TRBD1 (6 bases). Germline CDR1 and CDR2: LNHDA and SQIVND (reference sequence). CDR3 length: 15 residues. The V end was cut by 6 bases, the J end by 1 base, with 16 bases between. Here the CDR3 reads CASRAQGTRSYEQYF. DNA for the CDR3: TGTGCCAGTAGGGCCCAGGGGACCCGGTCCTACGAGCAGTACTTC.

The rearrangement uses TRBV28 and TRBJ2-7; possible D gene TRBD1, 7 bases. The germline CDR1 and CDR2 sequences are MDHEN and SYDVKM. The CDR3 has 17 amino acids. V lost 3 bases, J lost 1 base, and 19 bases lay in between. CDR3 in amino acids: CASSFSVAEGASYEQYF. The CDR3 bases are TGTGCCAGCAGTTTCAGTGTAGCGGAGGGGGCATCCTACGAGCAGTACTTC.

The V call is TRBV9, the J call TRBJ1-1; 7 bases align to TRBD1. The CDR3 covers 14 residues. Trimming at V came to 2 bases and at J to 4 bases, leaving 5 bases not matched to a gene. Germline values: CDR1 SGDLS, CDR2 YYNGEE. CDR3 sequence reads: CASSVLQGTTEAFF. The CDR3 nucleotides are TGTGCCAGCAGCGTCCTACAGGGGACCACTGAAGCTTTCTTT.

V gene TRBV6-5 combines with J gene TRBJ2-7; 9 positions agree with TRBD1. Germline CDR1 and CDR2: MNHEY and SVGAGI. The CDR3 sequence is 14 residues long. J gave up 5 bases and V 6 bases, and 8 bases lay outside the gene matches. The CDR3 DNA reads TGTGCCAGCAGACCCGGGACAGGGCGGAACGAGCAGTACTTC. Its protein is CASRPGTGRNEQYF.

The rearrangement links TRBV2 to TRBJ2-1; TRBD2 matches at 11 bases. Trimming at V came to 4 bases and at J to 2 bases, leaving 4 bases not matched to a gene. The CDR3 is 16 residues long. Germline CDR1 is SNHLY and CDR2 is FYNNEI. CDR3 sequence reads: CASSALGLAAYNEQFF. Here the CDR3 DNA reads TGTGCCAGCAGTGCCTTGGGACTAGCGGCCTACAATGAGCAGTTCTTC. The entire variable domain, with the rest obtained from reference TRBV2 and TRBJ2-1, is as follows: EPEVTQTPSHQVTQMGQEVILRCVPISNHLYFYWYRQILGQKVEFLVSFYNNEISEKSEIFDDQFSVERPDGSNFTLKIRSTKLEDSAMYFCASSALGLAAYNEQFFGPGTRLTVL.

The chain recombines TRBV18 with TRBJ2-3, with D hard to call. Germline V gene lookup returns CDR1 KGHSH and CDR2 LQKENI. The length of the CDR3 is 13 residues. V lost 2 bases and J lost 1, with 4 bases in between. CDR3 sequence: CASSPTGTDTQYF. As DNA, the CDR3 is TGTGCCAGCTCACCAACGGGCACAGATACGCAGTATTTT.

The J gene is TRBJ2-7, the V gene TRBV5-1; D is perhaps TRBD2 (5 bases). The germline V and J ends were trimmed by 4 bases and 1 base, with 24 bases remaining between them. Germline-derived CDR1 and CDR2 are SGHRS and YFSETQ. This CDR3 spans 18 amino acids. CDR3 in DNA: TGCGCCAGCAGCCCCACGTGGGCAGGAGGAGGCAATTCCTACGAGCAGTACTTC. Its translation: CASSPTWAGGGNSYEQYF.

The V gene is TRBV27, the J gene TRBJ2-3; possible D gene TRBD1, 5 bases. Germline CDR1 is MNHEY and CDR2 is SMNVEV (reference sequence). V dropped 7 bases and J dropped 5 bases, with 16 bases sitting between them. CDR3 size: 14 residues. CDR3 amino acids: CASNRAGNRDTQYF. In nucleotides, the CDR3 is TGTGCCAGCAATCGGGCAGGGAATAGAGATACGCAGTATTTT.

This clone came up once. Written as DNA, the CDR3 is TGTGCCAGCAGTCGTTCTAGCGGGCAAACCTACGAGCAGTACTTC. Its protein product is CASSRSSGQTYEQYF. The rearrangement joins TRBV28 to TRBJ2-5; 8 nucleotides align to TRBD2. The J call may be mistaken, given a closer DNA end match to TRBJ2-7. The CDR3 is 15 amino acids. The germline V gene has CDR1 MDHEN and CDR2 SYDVKM.